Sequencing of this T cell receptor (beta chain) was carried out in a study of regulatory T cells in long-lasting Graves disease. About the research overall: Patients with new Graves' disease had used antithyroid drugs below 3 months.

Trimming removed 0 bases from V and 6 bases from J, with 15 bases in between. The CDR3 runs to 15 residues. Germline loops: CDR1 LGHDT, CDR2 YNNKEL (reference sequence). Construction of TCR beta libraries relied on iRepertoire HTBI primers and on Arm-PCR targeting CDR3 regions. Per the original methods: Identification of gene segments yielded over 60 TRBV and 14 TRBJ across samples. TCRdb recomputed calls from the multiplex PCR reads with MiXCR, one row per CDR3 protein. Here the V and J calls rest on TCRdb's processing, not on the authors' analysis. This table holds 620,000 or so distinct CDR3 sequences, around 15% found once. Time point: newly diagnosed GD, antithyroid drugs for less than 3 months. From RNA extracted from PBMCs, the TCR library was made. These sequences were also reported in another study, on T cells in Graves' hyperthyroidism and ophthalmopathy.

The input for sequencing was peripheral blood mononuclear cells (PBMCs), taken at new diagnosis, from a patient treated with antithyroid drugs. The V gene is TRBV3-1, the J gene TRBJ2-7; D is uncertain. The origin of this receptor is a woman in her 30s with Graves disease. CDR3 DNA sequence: TGTGCCAGCAGCCAAGATACCGCCTATTCACGCGAGCAGTACTTC. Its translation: CASSQDTAYSREQYF.